A single sample gave rise to the 5 T cell receptor beta chains below, sequenced in a study of T cell changes during pregnancy in multiple sclerosis. Profiled with immunoSEQ multiplex PCR; TCRdb holds only in-frame clones, not every one. The sample has fewer than 110,000 clones, less than 95% seen once; the top ten hold around 0.8%. Here the sequenced sample was peripheral blood, taken in the third trimester of pregnancy. The receptors stem from a female donor in good health, enrolled as a control in a pregnancy study.

This chain uses TRBV2 with TRBJ1-6, with 7 nucleotides matching TRBD1. Germline V lookup: CDR1 SNHLY, CDR2 FYNNEI. This CDR3 has 15 amino acids. J was trimmed by 7 bases and V by 4 bases; bases with no gene match: 7. The CDR3 loop reads CASSGTGTVNSPLHF. DNA of the CDR3: TGTGCCAGCAGTGGAACCGGGACAGTGAATTCACCCCTCCACTTT.

The chain is built from TRBV4-3 and TRBJ1-2; TRBD1 matches 9 bases. The CDR3 runs to 15 residues. Germline assignment: CDR1 LGHNA and CDR2 YSLEER. The J segment lost 4 bases and the V segment lost 4 bases, leaving 7 bases of the junction unmatched. DNA of the CDR3: TGCGCCAGCAGCCCAGACAGGGGGAGAGGCTATGGCTACACCTTC. It translates to CASSPDRGRGYGYTF.

The chain uses TRBV18 and TRBJ2-7; tentative D call: TRBD2 (5 bases). The CDR3 length is 15 residues. The V end was cut by 4 bases, the J end by 6 bases, with 19 bases between. Germline assignment: CDR1 KGHSH and CDR2 LQKENI. CDR3 region: CASSQGAPSLGEQYF. DNA for the CDR3: TGTGCCAGCTCACAAGGAGCGCCTAGCTTAGGCGAGCAGTACTTC.

The V and J genes are TRBV6-5 and TRBJ1-4; 9 bases map to TRBD1. Germline CDR1 is MNHEY and CDR2 is SVGAGI. This CDR3 is 14 amino acids long. Trimming cost V 7 bases and J 4 bases; bases outside gene matches: 4. DNA for the CDR3: TGTGCCAGCACCCGGGGACAGGGTAATGAAAAACTGTTTTTT. As protein: CASTRGQGNEKLFF.

The gene calls are TRBV5-1 and TRBJ1-4, with D possibly matching TRBD1 (5 bases). CDR3 length equals 14 residues. The germline V gene encodes CDR1 SGHRS and CDR2 YFSETQ. Trimming stripped 5 bases from V and 4 bases from J, with 12 bases between. For the CDR3, the DNA is TGCGCCAGCAGGGCACAGGCTGGTAATGAAAAACTGTTTTTT. Its translation: CASRAQAGNEKLFF.